This is a list of T cell receptor beta chains from one sample in a study of T cell repertoires in cytomegalovirus infection. TCRdb called the reads again in MiXCR, with one record for every CDR3 protein. This table holds under 300,000 distinct CDR3 sequences, under 25% found once. Their cognate antigens are unknown. Specimen: cultured PBMCs, collected from culture after CMV antigen stimulation. Every receptor here comes from a human donor in good health (CMV status not recorded). Some clones in this sample may be carry-over from other donors' samples. Both conserved end residues are part of each CDR3. Fields, in order: CDR3 DNA, CDR3 protein, J gene, V gene, clone size, D gene. A D gene is named only where the DNA matches it firmly. Only some rows state a clone size, as once, few, many or a class for expanded clones.

TGCGCCAGCAGCCAAGAAGGGGCGGCCGCAACTAATGAAAAACTGTTTTTT | CASSQEGAAATNEKLFF | TRBJ1-4 | TRBV4-1 | . | .
TGTGCCAGCAGTCCACGGGACCGGGGAGATAATGAGCAGTTCTTC | CASSPRDRGDNEQFF | TRBJ2-1 | TRBV12-3/TRBV12-4 | . | .
TGTGCCATCCACGGGGGACAGGGGCTAACAGATACGCAGTATTTT | CAIHGGQGLTDTQYF | TRBJ2-3 | TRBV10-3 | few | TRBD1
TGTGCCAGCAGCTTAGAGGGGCAGGGTACGCAGCAGTACTTC | CASSLEGQGTQQYF | TRBJ2-7 | TRBV7-9 | . | .
TGTGCCAGCAGTCCGGGGACACGATCGCACACTGAAGCTTTCTTT | CASSPGTRSHTEAFF | TRBJ1-1 | TRBV12-3/TRBV12-4 | many | .
TGTGCCAGCAGCCCCCAGCGAAAGTCCTACAATGAGCAGTTCTTC | CASSPQRKSYNEQFF | TRBJ2-1 | TRBV7-9 | few | .
TGCAGTGCTACCCCGAGCGTGGAGGGCGGGACAGATACGCAGTATTTT | CSATPSVEGGTDTQYF | TRBJ2-3 | TRBV20-1 | . | .
TGTGCCAGCAGCCAGGGAGTAGCGGGGGGCGGAGATACGCAGTATTTT | CASSQGVAGGGDTQYF | TRBJ2-3 | TRBV4-2 | many | TRBD2
TGTGCCAGCAGTTCCCCAGAATACACAGATACGCAGTATTTT | CASSSPEYTDTQYF | TRBJ2-3 | TRBV28 | few | .
TGCAGTGCAGCGAGGACTAACACTGAAGCTTTCTTT | CSAARTNTEAFF | TRBJ1-1 | TRBV20-1 | few | .
TGCAGCGTTGAAGGAGGTCTCTCTGGGGCCAACGTCCTGACTTTC | CSVEGGLSGANVLTF | TRBJ2-6 | TRBV29-1 | . | .
TGTGCCGCGGAGCTAGCGACCTCCTACGAGCAGTACTTC | CAAELATSYEQYF | TRBJ2-7 | TRBV5-6 | few | .
TGTGCCAGCAGGGGACGCATAGGGGAGGATTCACCCCTCCACTTT | CASRGRIGEDSPLHF | TRBJ1-6 | TRBV7-9 | many | .
TGCAGTGCTATGAGGGGGGCGCAGGCCTACGAGCAGTACTTC | CSAMRGAQAYEQYF | TRBJ2-7 | TRBV20-1 | many | .
TGTGCCAGCAGCTCCGAGGGGAGTGATCAGCCCCAGCATTTT | CASSSEGSDQPQHF | TRBJ1-5 | TRBV7-9 | many | .
TGCAGTGCTAGGGGTCAGGGTTCCAGTGGCTACACCTTC | CSARGQGSSGYTF | TRBJ1-2 | TRBV20-1 | . | .
TGTGCCAGCAGTGCGATAGACAGGGTCGGGGGCTACACCTTC | CASSAIDRVGGYTF | TRBJ1-2 | TRBV27 | few | TRBD1
TGCAGCGTTGAATGGCGGTGGGTTAGCGGGAGAGATGAGCAGTTCTTC | CSVEWRWVSGRDEQFF | TRBJ2-1 | TRBV29-1 | few | TRBD2
TGTGCCAGCAGTTACCCCGTGGCAGGACCAACTAATGAAAAACTGTTTTTT | CASSYPVAGPTNEKLFF | TRBJ1-4 | TRBV6-6 | few | .
TGTGCCAGCACCCAACGACGGGACCACTCCTACAATGAGCAGTTCTTC | CASTQRRDHSYNEQFF | TRBJ2-1 | TRBV5-6 | few | .
TGTGCCAGCTCACCAGCGGGGCAAGAAGAGACCCAGTACTTC | CASSPAGQEETQYF | TRBJ2-5 | TRBV18 | . | .
TGTGCCAGCAGCTTAGGTAGCGGGAGAGATACGCAGTATTTT | CASSLGSGRDTQYF | TRBJ2-3 | TRBV7-6 | many | TRBD2
TGTGCCAGCAGCTTAACCCAGGGTAACTATGGCTACACCTTC | CASSLTQGNYGYTF | TRBJ1-2 | TRBV7-2 | many | .
TGTGCCAGCAGCTTGGACAGGGAAAACATTCAGTACTTC | CASSLDRENIQYF | TRBJ2-4 | TRBV7-2 | many | TRBD1
TGTGCCAGCAGTTACGCCACGACAGGGGCTACTGGAAACACCATATATTTT | CASSYATTGATGNTIYF | TRBJ1-3 | TRBV6-5 | few | TRBD1
TGTGCCAGCAGTGAAAGTAGGACCCAAGGCCTGGTGCCCCAGCATTTT | CASSESRTQGLVPQHF | TRBJ1-5 | TRBV2 | many | .
TGTGCCAGCAGCTTCGACAGGGGCCCAGATACGCAGTATTTT | CASSFDRGPDTQYF | TRBJ2-3 | TRBV7-2 | few | TRBD1
TGTGCCAGCAGTTACGGGGTGGAACAGCCCCAGCATTTT | CASSYGVEQPQHF | TRBJ1-5 | TRBV6-5 | . | .
TGCAGTGCTAGAGATAGGAAGAACACCGGGGAGCTGTTTTTT | CSARDRKNTGELFF | TRBJ2-2 | TRBV20-1 | . | .
TGTGCCAGCAGCTTAGCGTTTGCGGGAGGGCCGTCCGGCTCCTACAATGAGCAGTTCTTC | CASSLAFAGGPSGSYNEQFF | TRBJ2-1 | TRBV7-8 | many | TRBD2
TGTGCCAGCAGTTACATAGGAGGGGCTCGGGATGGCACAGATACGCAGTATTTT | CASSYIGGARDGTDTQYF | TRBJ2-3 | TRBV6-5 | few | .
TGTGCCAGCAGCACGCGGACAGGGTATGGCGGGGAGCTGTTTTTT | CASSTRTGYGGELFF | TRBJ2-2 | TRBV11-2 | few | TRBD1
TGCAGTGCCCAGGAGGGGTATGGCTACACCTTC | CSAQEGYGYTF | TRBJ1-2 | TRBV20-1 | . | .
TGTGCCAGCAGTTCCGACAGGGAGAGAGGAGCTTTCTTT | CASSSDRERGAFF | TRBJ1-1 | TRBV12-3/TRBV12-4 | . | TRBD1
TGTGCCAGCAGCCTAAGACTAGCGGGAGCGAAAAATGAGCAGTTCTTC | CASSLRLAGAKNEQFF | TRBJ2-1 | TRBV12-3/TRBV12-4 | . | TRBD2